This is a list of T cell receptor beta chains from one sample in a study of blood T cell repertoires in COVID-19. The repertoire was sequenced with immunoSEQ multiplex PCR; TCRdb's copy has only in-frame clones and lacks some. The table lists about 150,000 clones, 80% of them singletons. What was sequenced was peripheral blood. The origin of the receptors is a man in his sixties with acute or convalescent COVID-19. Both conserved end residues are part of each CDR3. A D gene is named only where the DNA matches it firmly. Size is stated for part of the rows, as once, few or many counts, or as a class when the clone is expanded.

>TRBJ2-3|-|14|TRBV7-9|-
TGTGCCAGCAGCTTAAGTATTTCGGCAGATACGCAGTATTTT
CASSLSISADTQYF
>TRBJ1-2|-|11|TRBV30|-
TGTGCCTGGAGAGCAGGGTCGGGCTACACCTTC
CAWRAGSGYTF
>TRBJ1-2|-|13|TRBV12-5|-
TGTGCTAGTGGTTTGGGGCCCGACTATGGCTACACCTTC
CASGLGPDYGYTF
>TRBJ1-2|once|13|TRBV6-5|-
TGTGCCAGCAGTTATAACCAGGGGAGTGGCTACACCTTC
CASSYNQGSGYTF
>TRBJ2-3|-|17|TRBV11-2|TRBD2
TGTGCCAGCAGCCTGGGACTAGCGGGAGGGCTGACAGATACGCAGTATTTT
CASSLGLAGGLTDTQYF
>TRBJ2-1|-|15|TRBV7-2|-
TGTGCCAGCAGCTTGGAGAGGAGCTCCTACAATGAGCAGTTCTTC
CASSLERSSYNEQFF
>TRBJ1-5|-|16|TRBV6-2/TRBV6-3|-
TGTGCCAGCAGTCCGGGACAAAGGGTCAGCAATCAGCCCCAGCATTTT
CASSPGQRVSNQPQHF
>TRBJ1-2|-|16|TRBV10-3|-
TGTGCCATCAGCACGGGGGGCGTCAGACCTAACTATGGCTACACCTTC
CAISTGGVRPNYGYTF
>TRBJ2-7|once|19|TRBV21-1|-
TGTGCCAGCAGCACGCCGGGACTAGCGGGAGGGGAAGGGCCCTACGAGCAGTACTTC
CASSTPGLAGGEGPYEQYF
>TRBJ2-5|-|16|TRBV5-6|TRBD2
TGTGCCAGCAGCCTTACTAGCGGGAGCTCCATCACGGCCCAGTACTTC
CASSLTSGSSITAQYF
>TRBJ1-1|-|14|TRBV18|-
TGTGCCAGCTCACCAGCAGGGGTGAACACTGAAGCTTTCTTT
CASSPAGVNTEAFF
>TRBJ1-2|few|15|TRBV28|TRBD1
TGTGCCAGCAGTTACCGGGACAGGGGAGTGGGGGGCTACACCTTC
CASSYRDRGVGGYTF
>TRBJ2-1|-|16|TRBV4-3|TRBD2
TGCGCCAGCAGCCAAACCACGGCGGGAGTCTACAATGAGCAGTTCTTC
CASSQTTAGVYNEQFF
>TRBJ1-2|-|12|TRBV6-5|TRBD1
TGTGCCAGCAGTTCGACAGGGATTGGCTACACCTTC
CASSSTGIGYTF
>TRBJ1-6|few|14|TRBV7-9|-
TGTGCCAGCAGCTTAGAACAGTATAATTCACCCCTCCACTTT
CASSLEQYNSPLHF
>TRBJ1-1|once|18|TRBV5-1|TRBD1
TGCGCCAGCAGCTTGGGGGCAGGGGGCGTTAAAGAGGACACTGAAGCTTTCTTT
CASSLGAGGVKEDTEAFF
>TRBJ1-5|-|15|TRBV4-2|-
TGTGCCAGCAGCCAAGAGACGGGGGGAGGCCAGCCCCAGCATTTT
CASSQETGGGQPQHF
>TRBJ1-5|-|13|TRBV19|-
TGTGCCAGTCATGGACAGTTAAATCAGCCCCAGCATTTT
CASHGQLNQPQHF
>TRBJ1-2|few|15|TRBV4-3|TRBD1
TGCGCCAGCAGCCAAATGGACAGGGAGGGCTATGGCTACACCTTC
CASSQMDREGYGYTF
>TRBJ1-1|-|16|TRBV6-6|-
TGTGCCAGCAGCCCCCCCCCGAGACAGAGAAACACTGAAGCTTTCTTT
CASSPPPRQRNTEAFF
>TRBJ2-5|few|15|TRBV3-1/TRBV3-2|TRBD2
TGTGCCAGCAGCCACGGACTAGCGGCTAAAGAGACCCAGTACTTC
CASSHGLAAKETQYF
>TRBJ2-7|many|13|TRBV30|-
TGTGCCTGGAGTGCAGCGTCGTCCTACGAGCAGTACTTC
CAWSAASSYEQYF
>TRBJ2-4|-|20|TRBV4-3|TRBD2
TGCGCCAGCAGCCAAGATCAGTTGAGACTAGCGGGGGGGAGCAAAAACATTCAGTACTTC
CASSQDQLRLAGGSKNIQYF
>TRBJ1-6|once|14|TRBV6-4|-
TGTGCCAGCAGTCAACAGGGATCTAATTCACCCCTCCACTTT
CASSQQGSNSPLHF
>TRBJ2-7|-|15|TRBV19|TRBD2
TGTGCCAGTAGTCGAACGGCTAGCGGAGCATACGAGCAGTACTTC
CASSRTASGAYEQYF
>TRBJ2-1|-|15|TRBV7-9|-
TGTGCCAGCAGCCTGGGTGAGGGTCTAAGGAATGAGCAGTTCTTC
CASSLGEGLRNEQFF
>TRBJ2-7|-|15|TRBV3-1/TRBV3-2|-
TGTGCCAGCAGCCAAGATAAGCGTTCGACCTACGAGCAGTACTTC
CASSQDKRSTYEQYF
>TRBJ2-1|-|17|TRBV7-2|TRBD2
TGTGCCAGCAGCTTAGCAGGAACTAGCGGCTCCTACAATGAGCAGTTCTTC
CASSLAGTSGSYNEQFF
>TRBJ1-2|-|15|TRBV15|TRBD1
TGTGCCACCAGCAGATTGACACAGGGGACGACAAGCTACACCTTC
CATSRLTQGTTSYTF
>TRBJ1-5|-|17|TRBV28|TRBD1
TGTGCCAGCAGTTTAGGAGGGGGCGGAATTTACAATCAGCCCCAGCATTTT
CASSLGGGGIYNQPQHF
>TRBJ2-7|-|16|TRBV4-2|-
TGTGCCAGCAGCCAGGGGGACTCCTCTACCTACTACGAGCAGTACTTC
CASSQGDSSTYYEQYF
>TRBJ1-1|-|13|TRBV6-5|TRBD1
TGTGCCAGCAGGACACAGGGGAGTAATGAAGCTTTCTTT
CASRTQGSNEAFF
>TRBJ1-4|-|12|TRBV30|-
TGTGCCTGGAGCCCCGACTGGGAAAAACTGTTTTTT
CAWSPDWEKLFF
>TRBJ2-4|-|14|TRBV11-2|TRBD2
TGTGCCAGCAGCTTAAGGGAGGGGAAAAACATTCAGTACTTC
CASSLREGKNIQYF
>TRBJ2-1|-|15|TRBV7-2|-
TGTGCCAGCAGCGACCTTCTATTGCGGGATAATGAGCAGTTCTTC
CASSDLLLRDNEQFF
>TRBJ2-1|-|16|TRBV5-3|TRBD2
TGTGCCAGAAGCGCGATCGGGACTAGCGGGAGATCCGAGCAGTTCTTC
CARSAIGTSGRSEQFF
>TRBJ1-2|-|12|TRBV5-6|-
TGTGCCAGCAGCTTGACAAACTATGGCTACACCTTC
CASSLTNYGYTF